The clone carrying this T cell receptor (beta chain) was recorded only once. Trimming left V 0 bases short and J 10 bases short, with 11 bases between. Germline V gives CDR1 SGHRS, CDR2 YFSETQ. The CDR3 extends over 13 amino acids. The data stem from a study of blood T cell repertoires in COVID-19. Across the whole study: Collection of acute and convalescent COVID-19 samples took place in the United States, Italy and Spain. The analysed material was cDNA or gDNA that came from T cells, B-cell-depleted T cells, or PBMCs.

Authors' processing steps: By means of reference gene primer amplification, nucleated cell counts were estimated. Sequencing was performed with immunoSEQ multiplex PCR; in TCRdb, only in-frame clones are kept and a portion is missing. Clone size and the V and J calls come from that table; the DNA yielded D and trimming. Of nearly 80,000 clones detected, around 83% appear once; the ten largest clones hold approximately 33%. Sequences were obtained from peripheral blood. The chain links TRBV5-1 to TRBJ2-1; D gene ambiguous. The TCR sequence derives from a woman aged 70-85 years with acute or convalescent COVID-19. The CDR3, as DNA: TGCGCCAGCAGCTTGGGCCGTTCAGGAGAGCAGTTCTTC. This sequence encodes CASSLGRSGEQFF.